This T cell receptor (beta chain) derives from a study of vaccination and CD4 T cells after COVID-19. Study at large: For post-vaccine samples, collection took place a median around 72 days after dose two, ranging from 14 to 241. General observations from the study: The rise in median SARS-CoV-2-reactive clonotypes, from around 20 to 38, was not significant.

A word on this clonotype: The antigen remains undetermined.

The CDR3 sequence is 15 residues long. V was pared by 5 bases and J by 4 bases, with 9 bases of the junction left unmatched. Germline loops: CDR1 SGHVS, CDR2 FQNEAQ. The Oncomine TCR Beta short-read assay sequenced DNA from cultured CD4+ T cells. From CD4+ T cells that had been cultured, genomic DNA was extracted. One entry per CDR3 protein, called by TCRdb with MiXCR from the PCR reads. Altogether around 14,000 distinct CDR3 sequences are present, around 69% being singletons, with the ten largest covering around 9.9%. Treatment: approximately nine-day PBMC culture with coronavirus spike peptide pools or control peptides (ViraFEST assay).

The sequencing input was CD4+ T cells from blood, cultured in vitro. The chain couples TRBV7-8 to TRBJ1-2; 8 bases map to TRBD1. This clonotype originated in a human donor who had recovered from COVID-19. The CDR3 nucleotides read TGTGCCAGCAGCCCTTGGACAGGGCAGGGCTATGGCTACACCTTC. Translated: CASSPWTGQGYGYTF.